This TCR beta chain was profiled in a study of cytomegalovirus exposure and HLA in healthy donors. This clone has a single count. Its antigen is still unknown. Sequencing was performed with immunoSEQ multiplex PCR; in TCRdb, only in-frame clones are kept and a portion is missing. Among 100,000 to 150,000 clones listed, 85% to 90% were seen once. General study findings and limits: According to reports, the classifier identified cytomegalovirus status with high specificity and sensitivity. Cytomegalovirus-associated TCR beta chains were listed, numbering 164.

While the first cohort had around 700 subjects, the donors belonged to the separate validation cohort of 120 subjects. The V segment lost 4 bases and the J segment 1 base; nucleotides outside the gene matches: 4. Germline V gives CDR1 GTSNPN, CDR2 SVGIG (reference sequence). The CDR3 is made up of 13 amino acids. This TCR derives from a man aged 25-45 years in good health and CMV-seronegative. This chain joins TRBV30 and TRBJ2-7, with TRBD1 matching over 7 bases. Material for sequencing was PBMCs. The CDR3, as DNA: TGTGCCTGGACAAGGGACAGTTCCTACGAGCAGTACTTC. Translated: CAWTRDSSYEQYF.